Sequencing of this T cell receptor (beta chain) was carried out in a study of blood T cell repertoires in COVID-19. Sequencing used immunoSEQ multiplex PCR; TCRdb keeps in-frame clones, though not all of them. The table has 200,000 to 250,000 clones, around 84% seen once. The receptor was derived from an older woman who had recovered from COVID-19. The material sequenced was peripheral blood.

CDR3 in DNA: TGTGCCAGCAGCTCCGCCAGGCTTTCGCTTGAAGCTTTCTTT. This encodes CASSSARLSLEAFF. The chain carries TRBV7-9 and TRBJ1-1, with D unclear. Germline V CDR1 and CDR2: SEHNR, FQNEAQ (reference sequence). V was cut by 4 bases and J by 7 bases, with 16 bases left in between. The CDR3 spans 14 residues.